This T cell receptor (beta chain) was observed in a study of siplizumab effects on memory and regulatory T cells. Study outcomes and limitations: Siplizumab, the agent tested, significantly reduced alloreactive sequences traceable to unstimulated CD4+ memory cells. Researchers could not give a naive or memory phenotype to roughly 75-95% of proliferating CD4+ or CD8+ clones.

The data were produced by immunoSEQ multiplex PCR, yet TCRdb's version contains in-frame clones alone and is incomplete. The sample shows fewer than 130,000 clones, around nine tenths of them seen only once. Points on this clone: The antigen is undetermined.

V shed 1 base and J 7 bases; nucleotides not matched to a gene: 3. Per the germline V gene, CDR1 is SGHNT and CDR2 is YENEEA. CDR3 length: 14 residues. The chain joins TRBV11-3 to TRBJ2-1; 8 bases match TRBD2. The receptor's source is a human donor in good health. The sample comprised CD4+ T cells sorted from blood. CDR3 region: CASSLGRGDNEQFF. DNA for the CDR3: TGTGCCAGCAGCTTAGGGCGGGGGGATAATGAGCAGTTCTTC.